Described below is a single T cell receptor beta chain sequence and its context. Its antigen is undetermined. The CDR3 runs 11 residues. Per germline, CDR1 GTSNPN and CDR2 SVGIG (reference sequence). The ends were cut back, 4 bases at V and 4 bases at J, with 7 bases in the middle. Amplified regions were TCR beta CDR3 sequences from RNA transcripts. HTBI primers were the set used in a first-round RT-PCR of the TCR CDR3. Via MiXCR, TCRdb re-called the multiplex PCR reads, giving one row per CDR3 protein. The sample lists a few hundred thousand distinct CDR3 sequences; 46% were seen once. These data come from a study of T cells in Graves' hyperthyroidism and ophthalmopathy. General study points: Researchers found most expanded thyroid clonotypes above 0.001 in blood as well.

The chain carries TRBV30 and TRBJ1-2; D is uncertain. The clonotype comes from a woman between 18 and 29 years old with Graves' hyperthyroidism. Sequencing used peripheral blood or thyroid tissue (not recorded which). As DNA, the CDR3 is TGTGCCTGGACTTCGACCTATGGCTACACCTTC. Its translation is CAWTSTYGYTF.